The 19 T cell receptor beta chains given below trace back to one sample, sequenced in a study of T cell clonotyping in hematopoietic cell transplantation. The data were produced by immunoSEQ multiplex PCR, yet TCRdb's version contains in-frame clones alone and is incomplete. This table has some 16,000 clones, about 61% appearing once. Sequences were derived from PBMCs, sampled 30 days after allogeneic stem cell transplant. The source of these receptors is a male patient between 45 and 59 years old who had an allogeneic stem cell transplant from an unrelated donor, so T cells may come from the graft donor. Some clones in this sample may be carry-over from other donors' samples.

Only one count was recorded for this clone. The genes are TRBV19 and TRBJ2-7; D uncertain. V shed 3 bases and J shed 2 bases, with 11 bases lying between them. The CDR3 has 14 amino acids. Germline CDR1 reads LNHDA; CDR2 reads SQIVND (reference sequence). The DNA for the CDR3 is TGTGCCAGTAGTATCGTGGACGGGCCCTACGAGCAGTACTTC. It yields the protein CASSIVDGPYEQYF.

The genes are TRBV10-3 and TRBJ1-4; perhaps TRBD1 as D (6 bases). V lost 1 base and J 8 bases, leaving 11 bases between the germline ends. CDR3 length equals 14 residues. Germline V lookup: CDR1 ENHRY, CDR2 SYGVKD. CDR3 coding DNA: TGTGCCATCAGTGAGTACAGGGACAACGAAAAACTGTTTTTT. Its protein is CAISEYRDNEKLFF.

The chain is built from TRBV30 and TRBJ1-2, with D unresolved. Trimming shortened V by 3 bases and J by 3 bases, and 14 bases separated the two germline ends. The CDR3 has 14 residues. Germline-derived CDR1 and CDR2 are GTSNPN and SVGIG (reference sequence). Here the CDR3 DNA reads TGTGCCTGGAGAGCCGCGAGGTTTCACTATGGCTACACCTTC. Translation: CAWRAARFHYGYTF.

This clone showed up just once. The gene calls are TRBV25-1 and TRBJ1-2; a possible D gene is TRBD1 (6 bases). The germline CDR1 and CDR2 sequences are MGHDK and SYGVNS. Trimming removed 6 bases from V and 2 bases from J, with 10 bases in between. The CDR3 sequence is 13 residues long. CDR3 residues: CASRGTRNYGYTF. The CDR3 coding sequence is TGTGCCAGCAGGGGGACAAGGAACTATGGCTACACCTTC.

The rearrangement joins TRBV6-5 to TRBJ2-2; D unclear. Looked up from germline, CDR1 is MNHEY and CDR2 is SVGAGI. Trimming took 2 bases from V and 1 from J, leaving 11 bases between them. The CDR3 has 16 residues. The CDR3 nucleotides are TGTGCCAGCAGTTACAAGGCTAGAGTGAACACCGGGGAGCTGTTTTTT. As protein: CASSYKARVNTGELFF.

This rearrangement joins TRBV4-2 to TRBJ2-5; D possibly corresponds to TRBD2 (5 bases). The CDR3 is 13 residues long. V was clipped by 1 base and J by 5 bases, with 8 bases between them. CDR1 is LGHNA, CDR2 YNFKEQ, per germline. The CDR3 region is CASSQVGEETQYF. The CDR3 nucleotides read TGTGCCAGCAGCCAAGTCGGGGAGGAGACCCAGTACTTC.

J is TRBJ2-5 and V is TRBV27; D unresolved. CDR3 length: 14 amino acids. Germline CDR1 reads MNHEY; CDR2 reads SMNVEV (reference sequence). V shed 7 bases and J shed 1 base, with 13 bases lying between them. This CDR3 is CASKTWTSQETQYF. CDR3 bases: TGTGCCAGCAAAACGTGGACGTCCCAAGAGACCCAGTACTTC.

The table lists this clone with a few counts. The chain recombines TRBV5-1 with TRBJ2-4; 9 bases are a match to TRBD2. V shed 0 bases and J 5 bases; nucleotides not matched to a gene: 6. This CDR3 has 16 residues. The germline gives CDR1 SGHRS, CDR2 YFSETQ. CDR3 in amino acids: CASSLDQRGVQNIQYF. The CDR3 bases are TGCGCCAGCAGCTTGGACCAGCGGGGGGTCCAAAACATTCAGTACTTC. Full variable domain (missing parts from reference TRBV5-1 and TRBJ2-4): KAGVTQTPRYLIKTRGQQVTLSCSPISGHRSVSWYQQTPGQGLQFLFEYFSETQRNKGNFPGRFSGRQFSNSRSEMNVSTLELGDSALYLCASSLDQRGVQNIQYFGAGTRLSVL.

This chain joins TRBV6-5 and TRBJ2-6; D is unclear. Per germline, CDR1 MNHEY and CDR2 SVGAGI. The CDR3 is 15 residues long. The V end was cut by 6 bases, the J end by 0 bases, with 9 bases between. The CDR3 reads CASSPRVSGANVLTF. The DNA of the CDR3 is TGTGCCAGCAGCCCCCGAGTCTCTGGGGCCAACGTCCTGACTTTC.

Details on this clone: Likely a read error: the CDR3 ends without its conserved phenylalanine or tryptophan. J is TRBJ1-2 and V is TRBV30, with TRBD1 as a possible D gene (5 bases). Germline lookup yields CDR1 GTSNPN and CDR2 SVGIG (reference sequence). The ends were cut back, 2 bases at V and 4 bases at J, with 14 bases in the middle. The CDR3 loop spans 14 amino acids. The CDR3 is CAWSFPPGTYGYTS. The CDR3 coding sequence is TGTGCCTGGAGTTTTCCACCCGGGACCTATGGCTACACCTCC.

Written as DNA, the CDR3 is TGTGCCAGCAGTCAGACAGGGGGCTCCTACGAGCAGTACTTC. Translation gives CASSQTGGSYEQYF. This rearrangement joins TRBV25-1 to TRBJ2-7; TRBD1 aligns across 9 bases. There are 14 residues in the CDR3. Germline V lookup: CDR1 MGHDK, CDR2 SYGVNS. After removal of 5 bases from V and 0 bases from J, the junction contained 2 bases not matched to a gene.

The chain carries TRBV6-1 and TRBJ1-2; no clear D. Trimming took 8 bases from V and 2 from J, leaving 18 bases between them. The CDR3 runs to 15 residues. The germline CDR1 and CDR2 sequences are MNHNS and SASEGT. CDR3 residues: CASRDSITSNYGYTF. CDR3 sequence (DNA): TGTGCCAGCCGAGATTCTATCACTTCAAACTATGGCTACACCTTC.

This chain joins TRBV7-3 and TRBJ1-6; no reliable D call. CDR3 size: 15 residues. Trimming cost V 4 bases and J 0 bases, with 7 bases left between them. Looked up from germline, CDR1 is SGHTA and CDR2 is FQGTGA. This CDR3 is CASSSGNSYNSPLHF. CDR3 in DNA: TGTGCCAGCAGCTCCGGAAACTCCTATAATTCACCCCTCCACTTT.

The CDR3 reads CASSQEGFGSPYEQYF. The CDR3 DNA sequence: TGCGCCAGCAGCCAAGAAGGGTTTGGCAGTCCCTACGAGCAGTACTTC. The chain recombines TRBV4-1 with TRBJ2-7; no firm D call. The V gene lost 0 bases and the J gene lost 2 bases, with 14 bases spanning the gap. The germline gives CDR1 MGHRA, CDR2 YSYEKL. This CDR3 comprises 16 residues.

The CDR3 coding sequence is TGTGCCATCAGGGAAGAAAACATTCAGTACTTC. Amino acid sequence: CAIREENIQYF. The rearrangement joins TRBV10-3 to TRBJ2-4; D uncertain. V lost 6 bases and J lost 5, with 5 bases in between. Germline-derived CDR1 and CDR2 are ENHRY and SYGVKD. This CDR3 region has 11 residues.

This clone was observed a few times. CDR3: CASSEARTAGQPQHF. In DNA, the CDR3 is TGTGCCAGCAGTGAAGCACGGACAGCGGGACAGCCCCAGCATTTT. The chain links TRBV2 to TRBJ1-5; tentatively, D is TRBD1 (6 bases). CDR1 SNHLY and CDR2 FYNNEI come from the germline V gene. Trimming left V 0 bases short and J 7 bases short, with 13 bases between. This CDR3 contains 15 residues.

V gene TRBV5-1 combines with J gene TRBJ2-7; maybe TRBD1 (6 bases). The CDR3 runs to 13 residues. Trimming took 0 bases from V and 7 from J, leaving 11 bases between them. The germline V gene has CDR1 SGHRS and CDR2 YFSETQ. The CDR3 DNA reads as TGCGCCAGCAGCTTGGAGGGGGTTGAGGAGCAGTACTTC. Its translation: CASSLEGVEEQYF.

This clone counts as medium-sized. CDR3 protein: CASSTGTVYGNQPQHF. Here the CDR3 DNA reads TGTGCCAGTAGTACCGGGACAGTTTATGGCAATCAGCCCCAGCATTTT. The V gene is TRBV19, the J gene TRBJ1-5; TRBD1 matches 7 bases. The CDR3 spans 16 residues. Per the germline V gene, CDR1 is LNHDA and CDR2 is SQIVND (reference sequence). V shed 4 bases and J 2 bases; nucleotides not matched to a gene: 8.

The chain combines TRBV14 with TRBJ1-2; D is possibly TRBD1 (5 bases). Germline V gene sequence: CDR1 SGHDN, CDR2 FVKESK. V lost 4 bases, J lost 4 bases, and 16 bases lay in between. This CDR3 comprises 15 residues. The CDR3 region is CASSLLSGTGYGYTF. CDR3 sequence (DNA): TGTGCCAGCAGCCTACTTTCGGGGACTGGCTATGGCTACACCTTC.